This T cell receptor (beta chain) was recovered during a study of T cell changes during pregnancy in multiple sclerosis. Deletions cut 5 bases from V and 8 bases from J, with 21 bases between. The CDR3 has 15 amino acids. Germline lookup yields CDR1 KGHSH and CDR2 LQKENI. TCRdb's table, derived via immunoSEQ multiplex PCR, lists solely in-frame clones and lacks some. The sample consists of 80,000 or so clones, 92% of them appearing once. The input for sequencing was peripheral blood, taken before pregnancy. The gene calls are TRBV18 and TRBJ1-2, with D tentatively TRBD1 (6 bases). The receptor was isolated from a female donor with multiple sclerosis, enrolled in a pregnancy study. The CDR3 region has the DNA TGTGCCAGCTCATTCGGGCCCCAGGGGATGAAGGGCTACACCTTC. Protein product: CASSFGPQGMKGYTF.